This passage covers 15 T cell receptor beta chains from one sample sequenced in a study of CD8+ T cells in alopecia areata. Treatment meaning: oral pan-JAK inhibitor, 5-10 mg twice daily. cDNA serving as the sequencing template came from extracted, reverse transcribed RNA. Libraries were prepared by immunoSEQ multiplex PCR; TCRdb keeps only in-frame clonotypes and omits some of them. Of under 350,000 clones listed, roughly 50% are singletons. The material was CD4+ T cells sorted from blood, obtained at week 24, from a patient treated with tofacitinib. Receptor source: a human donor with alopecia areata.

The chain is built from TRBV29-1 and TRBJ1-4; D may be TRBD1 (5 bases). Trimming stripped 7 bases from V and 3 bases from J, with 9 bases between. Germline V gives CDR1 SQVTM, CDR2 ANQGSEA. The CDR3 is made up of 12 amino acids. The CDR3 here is CSAYRSNEKLFF. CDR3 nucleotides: TGCAGCGCCTACAGGTCTAATGAAAAACTGTTTTTT.

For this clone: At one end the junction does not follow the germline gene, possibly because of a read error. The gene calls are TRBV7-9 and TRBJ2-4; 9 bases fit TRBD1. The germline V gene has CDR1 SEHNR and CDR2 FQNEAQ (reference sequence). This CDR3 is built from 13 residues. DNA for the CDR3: TGTGCCAGCAGCTTAGGGGGGACAGGGAGTCGGCACTTC. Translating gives CASSLGGTGSRHF.

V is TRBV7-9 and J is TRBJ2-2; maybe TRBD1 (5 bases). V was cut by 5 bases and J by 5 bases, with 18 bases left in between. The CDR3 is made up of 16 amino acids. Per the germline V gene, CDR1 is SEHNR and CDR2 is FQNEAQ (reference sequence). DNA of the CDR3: TGTGCCAGCAGCGACGGCTCTAGGGGCTTTACCGGGGAGCTGTTTTTT. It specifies CASSDGSRGFTGELFF.

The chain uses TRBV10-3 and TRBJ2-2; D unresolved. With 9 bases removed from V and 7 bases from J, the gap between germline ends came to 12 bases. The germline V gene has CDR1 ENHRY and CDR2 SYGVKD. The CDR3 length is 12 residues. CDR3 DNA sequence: TGTGCCATTTCTAGTTCCGGCGGGGAGCTGTTTTTT. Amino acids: CAISSSGGELFF.

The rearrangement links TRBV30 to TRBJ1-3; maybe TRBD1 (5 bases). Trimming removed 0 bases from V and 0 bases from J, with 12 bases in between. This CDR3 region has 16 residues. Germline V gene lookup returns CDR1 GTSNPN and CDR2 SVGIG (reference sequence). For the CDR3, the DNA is TGTGCCTGGAGTGTAGGGACGTCGGTCTCTGGAAACACCATATATTTT. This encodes CAWSVGTSVSGNTIYF.

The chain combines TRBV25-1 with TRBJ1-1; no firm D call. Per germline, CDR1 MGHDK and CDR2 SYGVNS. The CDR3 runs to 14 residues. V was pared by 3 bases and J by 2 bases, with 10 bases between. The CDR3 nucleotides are TGTGCCAGCAGTGACTGGATTGCCAACACTGAAGCTTTCTTT. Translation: CASSDWIANTEAFF.

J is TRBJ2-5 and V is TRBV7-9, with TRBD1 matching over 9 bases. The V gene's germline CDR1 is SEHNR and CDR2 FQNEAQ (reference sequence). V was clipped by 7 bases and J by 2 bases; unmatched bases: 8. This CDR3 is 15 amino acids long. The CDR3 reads CASTRPTGGQETQYF. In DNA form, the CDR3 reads TGTGCCAGCACCCGACCGACAGGGGGACAAGAGACCCAGTACTTC.

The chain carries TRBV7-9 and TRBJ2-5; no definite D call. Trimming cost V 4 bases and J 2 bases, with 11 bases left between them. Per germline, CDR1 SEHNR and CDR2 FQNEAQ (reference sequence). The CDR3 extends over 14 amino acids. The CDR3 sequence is CASSSLDPQETQYF. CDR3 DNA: TGTGCCAGCAGCTCCCTGGACCCACAAGAGACCCAGTACTTC. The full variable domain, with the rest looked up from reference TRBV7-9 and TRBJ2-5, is DTGVSQNPRHKITKRGQNVTFRCDPISEHNRLYWYRQTLGQGPEFLTYFQNEAQLEKSRLLSDRFSAERPKGSFSTLEIQRTEQGDSAMYLCASSSLDPQETQYFGPGTRLLVL.

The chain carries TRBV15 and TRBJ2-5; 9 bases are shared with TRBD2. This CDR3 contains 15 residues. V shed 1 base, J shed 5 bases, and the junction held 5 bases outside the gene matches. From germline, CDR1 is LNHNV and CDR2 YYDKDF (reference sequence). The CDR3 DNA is TGTGCCACCAGCAGAGGCGGGGGGGCTCTTGAGACCCAGTACTTC. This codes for CATSRGGGALETQYF.

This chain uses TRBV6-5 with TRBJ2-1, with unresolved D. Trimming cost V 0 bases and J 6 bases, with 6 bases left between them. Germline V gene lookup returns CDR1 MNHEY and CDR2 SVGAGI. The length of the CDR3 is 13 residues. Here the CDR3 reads CASSYSGFNEQFF. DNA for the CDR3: TGTGCCAGCAGTTACTCGGGATTCAATGAGCAGTTCTTC.

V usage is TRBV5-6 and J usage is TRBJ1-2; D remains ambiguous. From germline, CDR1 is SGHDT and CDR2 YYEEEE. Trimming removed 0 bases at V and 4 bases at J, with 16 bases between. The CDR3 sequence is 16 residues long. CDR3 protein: CASSLDDRYTLYGYTF. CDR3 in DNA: TGTGCCAGCAGCTTGGATGACCGTTATACCCTCTATGGCTACACCTTC.

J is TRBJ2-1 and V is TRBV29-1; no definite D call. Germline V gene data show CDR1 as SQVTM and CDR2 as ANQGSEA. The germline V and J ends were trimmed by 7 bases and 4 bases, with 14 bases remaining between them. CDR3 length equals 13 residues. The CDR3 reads CSETRVAYNEQFF. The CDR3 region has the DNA TGCAGCGAGACAAGGGTGGCGTACAATGAGCAGTTCTTC.

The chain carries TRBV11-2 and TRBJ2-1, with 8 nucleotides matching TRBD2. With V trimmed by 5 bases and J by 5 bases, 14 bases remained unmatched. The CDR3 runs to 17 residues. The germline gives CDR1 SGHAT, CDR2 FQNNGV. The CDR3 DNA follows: TGTGCCAGCAGCAGTCGCCCCGGGACTAGGGGCGACAATGAGCAGTTCTTC. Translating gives CASSSRPGTRGDNEQFF. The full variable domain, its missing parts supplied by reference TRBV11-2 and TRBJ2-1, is EAGVAQSPRYKIIEKRQSVAFWCNPISGHATLYWYQQILGQGPKLLIQFQNNGVVDDSQLPKDRFSAERLKGVDSTLKIQPAKLEDSAVYLCASSSRPGTRGDNEQFFGPGTRLTVL.

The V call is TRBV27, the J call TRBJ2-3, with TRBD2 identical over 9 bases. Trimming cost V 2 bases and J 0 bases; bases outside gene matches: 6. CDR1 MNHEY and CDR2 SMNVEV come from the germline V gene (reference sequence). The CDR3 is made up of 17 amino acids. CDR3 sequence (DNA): TGTGCCAGCAGTTTAGCGGGGGGGCTTATTAGCACAGATACGCAGTATTTT. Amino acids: CASSLAGGLISTDTQYF.

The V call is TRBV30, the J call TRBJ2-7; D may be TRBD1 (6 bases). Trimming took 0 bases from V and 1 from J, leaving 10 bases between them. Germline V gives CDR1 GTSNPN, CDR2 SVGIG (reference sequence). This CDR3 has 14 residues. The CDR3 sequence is CAWSVLGTSYEQYF. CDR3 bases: TGTGCCTGGAGTGTACTAGGGACATCCTACGAGCAGTACTTC.